The 29 T cell receptor beta chains below come from one sample, sequenced in a study of cytomegalovirus exposure and HLA in healthy donors. Libraries were prepared by immunoSEQ multiplex PCR; TCRdb keeps only in-frame clonotypes and omits some of them. The sample has under 200,000 clones; roughly nine tenths are singletons. The sequenced sample was PBMCs. The receptor source for this set is a woman in her 30s in good health and CMV-seronegative.

The V gene is TRBV7-2, the J gene TRBJ2-7; D is undetermined. Per the germline V gene, CDR1 is SGHTA and CDR2 is FQGNSA. This CDR3 spans 13 amino acids. V was cut by 1 base and J by 1 base, with 5 bases left in between. The CDR3 coding sequence is TGTGCCAGCAGCTTAGGGAGATCCTACGAGCAGTACTTC. Its protein is CASSLGRSYEQYF.

CDR3 region: CASRPGLTDNEQFF. CDR3 coding DNA: TGTGCCAGCAGACCGGGACTGACCGACAATGAGCAGTTCTTC. This chain links TRBV9 with TRBJ2-1, with D perhaps TRBD2 (6 bases). Germline lookup yields CDR1 SGDLS and CDR2 YYNGEE. The V gene lost 5 bases and the J gene lost 5 bases, with 14 bases spanning the gap. The CDR3 contains 14 residues.

V and J are TRBV7-2 and TRBJ1-3; a possible D gene is TRBD1 (5 bases). This CDR3 region has 15 residues. The germline gives CDR1 SGHTA, CDR2 FQGNSA. V lost 1 base to trimming and J lost 2 bases, with 9 bases between them. The CDR3 protein is CASSLGPGAGNTIYF. The CDR3 DNA follows: TGTGCCAGCAGCTTAGGACCGGGGGCTGGAAACACCATATATTTT. The full variable domain, completed using reference TRBV7-2 and TRBJ1-3, is GAGVSQSPSNKVTEKGKDVELRCDPISGHTALYWYRQSLGQGLEFLIYFQGNSAPDKSGLPSDRFSAERTGGSVSTLTIQRTQQEDSAVYLCASSLGPGAGNTIYFGEGSWLTVV.

The chain joins TRBV19 to TRBJ2-5; D call uncertain. The germline V and J ends were trimmed by 4 bases and 4 bases, with 13 bases remaining between them. Germline V gene lookup returns CDR1 LNHDA and CDR2 SQIVND (reference sequence). This CDR3 is built from 14 residues. The CDR3: CASSKGKILETQYF. CDR3 DNA: TGTGCCAGTAGTAAGGGCAAGATACTAGAGACCCAGTACTTC.

V gene TRBV7-8 combines with J gene TRBJ2-7; D possibly corresponds to TRBD1 (6 bases). Germline-derived CDR1 and CDR2 are SGHVS and FQNEAQ. The V and J ends lost 5 bases and 0 bases respectively, with 14 bases between them. The CDR3 totals 15 residues. CDR3 sequence: CASSEDTGLSYEQYF. CDR3 coding DNA: TGTGCCAGCAGCGAAGACACAGGGCTCTCCTACGAGCAGTACTTC.

This clone was seen a few times. The chain links TRBV27 to TRBJ1-5; possible D gene TRBD1, 6 bases. The CDR3 contains 18 residues. With 5 bases removed from V and 0 bases from J, the gap between germline ends came to 20 bases. Per germline, CDR1 MNHEY and CDR2 SMNVEV (reference sequence). The CDR3 DNA is TGTGCCAGCAGTCCAACCTCGAGACAGGTAAATAGCAATCAGCCCCAGCATTTT. This gives the protein CASSPTSRQVNSNQPQHF.

This sequence joins TRBV7-2 and TRBJ1-2, with D maybe TRBD1 (5 bases). Germline V CDR1 and CDR2: SGHTA, FQGNSA. The CDR3 contains 14 residues. Trimming stripped 7 bases from V and 2 bases from J, with 14 bases between. The CDR3 is CASKSTGSNYGYTF. CDR3 nucleotides: TGTGCCAGCAAGAGTACAGGTTCCAACTATGGCTACACCTTC.

The V call is TRBV27, the J call TRBJ1-1; no clear D. The length of the CDR3 is 13 residues. Germline V gives CDR1 MNHEY, CDR2 SMNVEV (reference sequence). The ends were cut back, 3 bases at V and 5 bases at J, with 10 bases in the middle. CDR3 sequence reads: CASSFSPDTEAFF. CDR3 bases: TGTGCCAGCAGTTTTTCGCCGGATACTGAAGCTTTCTTT.

This clone was detected only once. The chain uses TRBV9 and TRBJ2-1; the D is unclear. The CDR3 runs 12 residues. V lost 0 bases, J lost 12 bases, and 10 bases lay in between. Germline V gives CDR1 SGDLS, CDR2 YYNGEE. The CDR3 reads CASSVDGRTQFF. As DNA, the CDR3 is TGTGCCAGCAGCGTAGACGGCAGGACGCAGTTCTTC.

V is TRBV19 and J is TRBJ2-5; TRBD1 or TRBD2 may be the D gene (6 bases each). The CDR3 is 17 residues long. The V and J ends lost 1 base and 2 bases respectively, with 17 bases between them. The germline V gene encodes CDR1 LNHDA and CDR2 SQIVND (reference sequence). The CDR3 DNA sequence: TGTGCCAGTAGTATAGGAGGGGGAACAGGAGGGCAAGAGACCCAGTACTTC. Translated, it gives CASSIGGGTGGQETQYF.

The chain recombines TRBV9 with TRBJ2-1; a possible D gene is TRBD2 (6 bases). V shed 3 bases and J shed 0 bases, with 13 bases lying between them. This CDR3 is built from 16 residues. Germline CDR1 reads SGDLS; CDR2 reads YYNGEE. The CDR3 reads CASSERLGSSYNEQFF. The CDR3 DNA follows: TGTGCCAGCAGCGAAAGACTAGGAAGCTCCTACAATGAGCAGTTCTTC.

This chain uses TRBV5-4 with TRBJ1-1; D not certain. The length of the CDR3 is 15 residues. Trimming pared 0 bases from V and 1 base from J, leaving 10 bases between. Germline V gives CDR1 SGHNT, CDR2 YYREEE (reference sequence). CDR3 protein: CASSLARATNTEAFF. CDR3 sequence (DNA): TGTGCCAGCAGCTTGGCTAGGGCAACGAACACTGAAGCTTTCTTT.

V gene TRBV5-1 combines with J gene TRBJ1-3, with D hard to call. Between the trimmed V and J ends, which lost 3 bases and 3 bases, there was a span of 10 bases. The CDR3 extends over 14 amino acids. Germline CDR1 SGHRS, CDR2 YFSETQ. The CDR3 sequence is CASSSTGFGNTIYF. CDR3 nucleotides: TGCGCCAGCAGCTCTACGGGATTTGGAAACACCATATATTTT.

The chain couples TRBV30 to TRBJ2-3; D not certain. There are 14 residues in the CDR3. Germline CDR1 GTSNPN, CDR2 SVGIG (reference sequence). V dropped 6 bases and J dropped 2 bases, with 15 bases sitting between them. DNA for the CDR3: TGTGCCTGCGCAGGACCGATGATCACAGATACGCAGTATTTT. Protein sequence: CACAGPMITDTQYF.

J is TRBJ2-3 and V is TRBV30, with D uncertain. V was trimmed by 0 bases and J by 8 bases, leaving 6 bases between them. The germline V gene encodes CDR1 GTSNPN and CDR2 SVGIG (reference sequence). The CDR3 is 11 amino acids. The chain's CDR3 is CAWSVPGTQYF. For the CDR3, the DNA is TGTGCCTGGAGTGTCCCCGGTACGCAGTATTTT.

The chain links TRBV19 to TRBJ1-3; D gene uncertain. The CDR3 sequence is 17 residues long. Germline V gene sequence: CDR1 LNHDA, CDR2 SQIVND (reference sequence). With 6 bases removed from V and 3 bases from J, the gap between germline ends came to 21 bases. The chain's CDR3 is CASSTLLGSTVGNTIYF. The CDR3 nucleotides read TGTGCCAGTAGCACATTACTGGGTTCGACGGTTGGAAACACCATATATTTT.

The J gene is TRBJ1-5, the V gene TRBV28; D is unclear. The CDR3 consists of 13 residues. V lost 5 bases to trimming and J lost 7 bases, with 12 bases between them. Germline CDR1 is MDHEN and CDR2 is SYDVKM. The CDR3 nucleotides read TGTGCCAGCAGTCCGGACTGGAGGCAGCCCCAGCATTTT. Protein: CASSPDWRQPQHF. Full variable domain (remainder filled in from reference TRBV28 and TRBJ1-5): DVKVTQSSRYLVKRTGEKVFLECVQDMDHENMFWYRQDPGLGLRLIYFSYDVKMKEKGDIPEGYSVSREKKERFSLILESASTNQTSMYLCASSPDWRQPQHFGDGTRLSIL.

To note about this clone: A junction boundary mismatches the germline segment, possibly from a read error. V is TRBV7-3 and J is TRBJ2-1; D gene unclear. The V gene's germline CDR1 is SGHTA and CDR2 FQGTGA. This CDR3 comprises 14 residues. This chain's CDR3 is CAGSFRLASNEQFF. The CDR3 DNA reads TGTGCCGGCAGCTTTCGGCTGGCCTCTAATGAGCAGTTCTTC.

The chain combines TRBV6-5 with TRBJ1-5; 7 bases align to TRBD1. The V gene's germline CDR1 is MNHEY and CDR2 SVGAGI. The V and J ends lost 5 bases and 7 bases, in that order; junction bases with no gene match: 5. The CDR3 contains 13 residues. The CDR3 DNA reads TGTGCCAGCAGTCGCCAGGGGGGACAGCCCCAGCATTTT. Translated, it gives CASSRQGGQPQHF.

This clone occurred a few times. The V gene is TRBV27, the J gene TRBJ2-7; tentative D call: TRBD2 (5 bases). The CDR3 has 12 amino acids. Germline CDR1 MNHEY, CDR2 SMNVEV (reference sequence). Trimming pared 5 bases from V and 4 bases from J, leaving 9 bases between. As DNA, the CDR3 is TGTGCCAGCAGTCCGTCGGGGTACGAGCAGTACTTC. It is translated as CASSPSGYEQYF.

This rearrangement joins TRBV27 to TRBJ2-6, with a possible D match to TRBD2 (6 bases). Germline V gives CDR1 MNHEY, CDR2 SMNVEV (reference sequence). The CDR3 contains 16 residues. Trimming took 6 bases from V and 0 from J, leaving 12 bases between them. CDR3 DNA: TGTGCCAGCAGCGTTAGGAGGGCCTCTGGGGCCAACGTCCTGACTTTC. It encodes CASSVRRASGANVLTF.

This chain joins TRBV28 and TRBJ2-7; tentative D call: TRBD1 (6 bases). Trimming left V 8 bases short and J 4 bases short, with 12 bases between. The CDR3 covers 12 residues. Looked up from germline, CDR1 is MDHEN and CDR2 is SYDVKM. The CDR3 DNA reads as TGTGCCAGCCGGGACACCTTATACGAGCAGTACTTC. Its protein product is CASRDTLYEQYF.

This clone was counted only a few times. J is TRBJ1-2 and V is TRBV6-6; TRBD1 is a possible D gene (5 bases). The CDR3 is 13 residues long. Germline V CDR1 and CDR2: MNHNY, SVGAGI (reference sequence). V shed 0 bases and J shed 8 bases, with 10 bases lying between them. CDR3 coding DNA: TGTGCCAGCAGTTACTCAGGGGAGGGGGGCTACACCTTC. Its protein product is CASSYSGEGGYTF.

This clone came up a few times. This chain links TRBV18 with TRBJ2-7, with D unresolved. V was trimmed by 8 bases and J by 5 bases, leaving 13 bases between them. Germline V gene sequence: CDR1 KGHSH, CDR2 LQKENI. This CDR3 is built from 12 residues. The CDR3 DNA reads as TGTGCCAGCACTAAGGATAGAGACGAGCAGTACTTC. Its translation is CASTKDRDEQYF.

J is TRBJ2-3 and V is TRBV25-1, with a weak D call TRBD2 (5 bases). This CDR3 comprises 14 residues. Per germline, CDR1 MGHDK and CDR2 SYGVNS. Trimming left V 0 bases short and J 4 bases short, with 8 bases between. CDR3 sequence: CASSEYGVADTQYF. The CDR3 region has the DNA TGTGCCAGCAGTGAATACGGGGTCGCAGATACGCAGTATTTT.

This sequence joins TRBV28 and TRBJ2-7; maybe TRBD1 (6 bases). From germline, CDR1 is MDHEN and CDR2 SYDVKM. V was shortened by 3 bases and J by 5 bases, with 14 bases between the two germline ends. The CDR3 extends over 14 amino acids. CDR3 sequence: CASSLEQGTNEQYF. DNA for the CDR3: TGTGCCAGCAGTTTGGAACAGGGAACAAACGAGCAGTACTTC.

The chain is built from TRBV28 and TRBJ1-3; 7 bases match TRBD1. Per germline, CDR1 MDHEN and CDR2 SYDVKM. J lost 8 bases, V lost 8 bases, and 6 bases had no gene match. The CDR3 has 12 amino acids. The CDR3 here is CASYQGGYTIYF. The CDR3, as DNA: TGTGCCAGCTATCAGGGGGGTTACACCATATATTTT. The complete variable domain, with remaining parts taken from reference TRBV28 and TRBJ1-3, reads DVKVTQSSRYLVKRTGEKVFLECVQDMDHENMFWYRQDPGLGLRLIYFSYDVKMKEKGDIPEGYSVSREKKERFSLILESASTNQTSMYLCASYQGGYTIYFGEGSWLTVV.

The chain employs TRBV4-2 and TRBJ2-1; D call uncertain. CDR3 length: 15 residues. Germline V gene sequence: CDR1 LGHNA, CDR2 YNFKEQ. V lost 3 bases and J lost 6, with 15 bases in between. As DNA, the CDR3 is TGTGCCAGCAGCCAGTCTGGATCTGCCTCCAATGAGCAGTTCTTC. Translating gives CASSQSGSASNEQFF.

The chain links TRBV5-1 to TRBJ2-2; the D gene is possibly TRBD2 (5 bases). This CDR3 spans 16 amino acids. Per the germline V gene, CDR1 is SGHRS and CDR2 is YFSETQ. The V and J ends lost 0 bases and 0 bases respectively, with 9 bases between them. The CDR3: CASSLAVGTNTGELFF. The CDR3 DNA sequence: TGCGCCAGCAGCTTGGCCGTCGGGACGAACACCGGGGAGCTGTTTTTT. The complete variable domain, with remaining parts taken from reference TRBV5-1 and TRBJ2-2, reads KAGVTQTPRYLIKTRGQQVTLSCSPISGHRSVSWYQQTPGQGLQFLFEYFSETQRNKGNFPGRFSGRQFSNSRSEMNVSTLELGDSALYLCASSLAVGTNTGELFFGEGSRLTVL.